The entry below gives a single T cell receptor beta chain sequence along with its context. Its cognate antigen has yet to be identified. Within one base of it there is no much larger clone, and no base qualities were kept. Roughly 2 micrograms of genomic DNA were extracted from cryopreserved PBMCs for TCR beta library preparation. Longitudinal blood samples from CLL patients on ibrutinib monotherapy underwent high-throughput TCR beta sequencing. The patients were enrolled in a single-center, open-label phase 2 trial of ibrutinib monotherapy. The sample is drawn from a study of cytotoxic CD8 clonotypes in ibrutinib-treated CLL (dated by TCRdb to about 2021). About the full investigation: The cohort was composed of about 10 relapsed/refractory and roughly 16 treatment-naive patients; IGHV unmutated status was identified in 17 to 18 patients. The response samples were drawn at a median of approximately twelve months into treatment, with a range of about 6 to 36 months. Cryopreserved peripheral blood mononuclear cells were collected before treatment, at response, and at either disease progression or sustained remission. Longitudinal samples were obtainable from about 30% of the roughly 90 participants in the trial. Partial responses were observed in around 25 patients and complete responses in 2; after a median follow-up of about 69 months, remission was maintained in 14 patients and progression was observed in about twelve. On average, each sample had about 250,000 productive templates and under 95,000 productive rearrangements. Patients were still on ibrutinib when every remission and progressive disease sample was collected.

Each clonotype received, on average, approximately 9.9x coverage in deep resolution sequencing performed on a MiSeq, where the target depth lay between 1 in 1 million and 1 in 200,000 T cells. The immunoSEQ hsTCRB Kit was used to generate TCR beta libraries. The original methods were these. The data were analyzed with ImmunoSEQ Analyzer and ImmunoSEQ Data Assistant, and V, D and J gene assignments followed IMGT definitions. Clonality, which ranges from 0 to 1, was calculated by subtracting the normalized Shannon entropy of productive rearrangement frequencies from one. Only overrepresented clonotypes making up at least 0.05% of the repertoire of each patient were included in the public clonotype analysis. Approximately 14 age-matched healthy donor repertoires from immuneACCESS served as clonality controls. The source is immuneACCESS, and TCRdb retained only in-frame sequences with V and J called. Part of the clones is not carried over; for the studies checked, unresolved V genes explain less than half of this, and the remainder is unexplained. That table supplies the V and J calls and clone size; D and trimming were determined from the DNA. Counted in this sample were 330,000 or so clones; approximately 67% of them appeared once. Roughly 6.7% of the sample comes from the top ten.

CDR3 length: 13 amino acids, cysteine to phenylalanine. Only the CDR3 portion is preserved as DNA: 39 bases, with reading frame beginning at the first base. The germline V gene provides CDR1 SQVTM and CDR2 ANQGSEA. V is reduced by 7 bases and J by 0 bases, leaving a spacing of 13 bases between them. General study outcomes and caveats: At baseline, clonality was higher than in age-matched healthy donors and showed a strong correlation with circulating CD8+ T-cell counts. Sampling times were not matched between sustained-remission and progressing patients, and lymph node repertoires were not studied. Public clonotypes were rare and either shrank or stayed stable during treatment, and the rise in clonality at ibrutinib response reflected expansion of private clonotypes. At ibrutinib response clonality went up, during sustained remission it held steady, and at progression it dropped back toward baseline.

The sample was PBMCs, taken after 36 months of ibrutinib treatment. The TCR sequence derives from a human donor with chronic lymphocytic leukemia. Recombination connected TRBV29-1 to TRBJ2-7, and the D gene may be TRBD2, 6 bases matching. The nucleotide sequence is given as TGCAGCGGCGGTGGGGGGAACTCCTACGAGCAGTACTTC. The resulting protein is CSGGGGNSYEQYF.